A selection of T cell receptor beta chains follows, all from one sample in a study of T-cell memory formation after mild COVID-19. TCRdb reprocessed the 5' RACE reads with MiXCR, giving one entry per CDR3 protein. The sample yields about 200,000 distinct CDR3 sequences, roughly 18% seen once. Sequencing used PBMCs or a T cell subset sorted from them (not recorded which). These receptors all stem from an adult woman who had mild COVID-19 (a few samples of this study predate the infection). Cell type and time point are not known. Each CDR3 is given with its conserved first and last residue. The order of the fields is clone size, J gene, D gene, V gene, CDR3 DNA, CDR3 protein. A D gene is named only where the DNA matches it firmly. Size values are once, few and many counts, or a class for expanded clones, and some rows have none.

abundance: once
j_gene: TRBJ2-1
d_gene: TRBD2
v_gene: TRBV5-1
CDR3nt: TGCGCCAGCAGCTTGGAGCTGCGGGGGGGGTACAATGAGCAGTTCTTC
CDR3aa: CASSLELRGGYNEQFF

abundance: few
j_gene: TRBJ1-2
d_gene: .
v_gene: TRBV12-3/TRBV12-4
CDR3nt: TGTGCCAGCAGTTTAGGCTTCAGGTTAACGGGCTACACCTTC
CDR3aa: CASSLGFRLTGYTF

abundance: .
j_gene: TRBJ2-5
d_gene: .
v_gene: TRBV3-1
CDR3nt: TGTGCCAGCAGCCAAGATCGGAGACGGGAAACGAGGGAGACCCAGTACTTC
CDR3aa: CASSQDRRRETRETQYF

abundance: few
j_gene: TRBJ2-7
d_gene: .
v_gene: TRBV12-3/TRBV12-4
CDR3nt: TGTGCCAGCAGTTTACCAGGACAGCGGCAGTACTTC
CDR3aa: CASSLPGQRQYF

abundance: .
j_gene: TRBJ1-5
d_gene: TRBD1
v_gene: TRBV20-1
CDR3nt: TGCAGTGCTACCCCCGGGACAGGGACCTTTAGCAATCAGCCCCAGCATTTT
CDR3aa: CSATPGTGTFSNQPQHF

abundance: .
j_gene: TRBJ2-1
d_gene: TRBD2
v_gene: TRBV4-1
CDR3nt: TGCGCCAGCAGCCAAGGGACGGGGGGGCTAAACAATGAGCAGTTCTTC
CDR3aa: CASSQGTGGLNNEQFF

abundance: .
j_gene: TRBJ2-3
d_gene: .
v_gene: TRBV27
CDR3nt: TGTGCCAGCAGTTTAAAACAGATGCCAGATACGCAGTATTTT
CDR3aa: CASSLKQMPDTQYF

abundance: many
j_gene: TRBJ1-2
d_gene: .
v_gene: TRBV3-1
CDR3nt: TGTGCCAGCAGCCAAGCCAGGAATGGCTACACCTTC
CDR3aa: CASSQARNGYTF

abundance: .
j_gene: TRBJ1-2
d_gene: .
v_gene: TRBV12-3/TRBV12-4
CDR3nt: TGTGCCAGCAGCTTAAGGGCGGACCGAGCTAGCTATGGCTACACCTTC
CDR3aa: CASSLRADRASYGYTF

abundance: few
j_gene: TRBJ1-1
d_gene: .
v_gene: TRBV6-1
CDR3nt: TGTGCCAGCAGTAGGCTCGAAGCTTTCTTT
CDR3aa: CASSRLEAFF

abundance: .
j_gene: TRBJ1-5
d_gene: TRBD1
v_gene: TRBV20-1
CDR3nt: TGCAGTGCTAGGAGGACAGGGGGTTTGGAGCCCCAGCATTTT
CDR3aa: CSARRTGGLEPQHF

abundance: few
j_gene: TRBJ2-1
d_gene: TRBD2
v_gene: TRBV10-3
CDR3nt: TGTGCCACGACGCTTGGGACTAGCTATGAGCAGTTCTTC
CDR3aa: CATTLGTSYEQFF

abundance: .
j_gene: TRBJ1-1
d_gene: .
v_gene: TRBV12-3/TRBV12-4
CDR3nt: TGTGCCAGCAGTTTTGGGGGGAATTTGAACACTGAAGCTTTCTTT
CDR3aa: CASSFGGNLNTEAFF

abundance: few
j_gene: TRBJ2-7
d_gene: .
v_gene: TRBV6-1
CDR3nt: TGTGCCAGCAATAGACACACGGGGGCCTACGAGCAGTACTTC
CDR3aa: CASNRHTGAYEQYF

abundance: .
j_gene: TRBJ2-5
d_gene: .
v_gene: TRBV7-2
CDR3nt: TGTGCCAGCAGCCTCGAGCGCAGGCAAGAGACCCAGTACTTC
CDR3aa: CASSLERRQETQYF

abundance: .
j_gene: TRBJ2-3
d_gene: .
v_gene: TRBV2
CDR3nt: TGTGCCAGCAAGACCCTCTCGGGTACGCAGTATTTT
CDR3aa: CASKTLSGTQYF

abundance: .
j_gene: TRBJ1-2
d_gene: TRBD1
v_gene: TRBV30
CDR3nt: TGTGCCTGGAGCGAAAGGACAGGTCGAGGTGGCTACACCTTC
CDR3aa: CAWSERTGRGGYTF

abundance: .
j_gene: TRBJ2-1
d_gene: .
v_gene: TRBV20-1
CDR3nt: TGCAGTGCTAGTGGTCGGGGCAATGAGCAGTTCTTC
CDR3aa: CSASGRGNEQFF

abundance: .
j_gene: TRBJ2-6
d_gene: .
v_gene: TRBV7-2
CDR3nt: TGTGCCAGCAGCTTACGGGGAACCGGGGCCAACGTCCTGACTTTC
CDR3aa: CASSLRGTGANVLTF

abundance: few
j_gene: TRBJ2-7
d_gene: .
v_gene: TRBV27
CDR3nt: TGTGCCAGCAGTGTACAGGGACTTCTTTACGAGCAGTACTTC
CDR3aa: CASSVQGLLYEQYF

abundance: few
j_gene: TRBJ2-7
d_gene: TRBD2
v_gene: TRBV3-1
CDR3nt: TGTGCCAGCGGTTGGACTAGCGGGGGTCCCTTGAGATACGAGCAGTACTTC
CDR3aa: CASGWTSGGPLRYEQYF

abundance: few
j_gene: TRBJ2-5
d_gene: TRBD1
v_gene: TRBV5-1
CDR3nt: TGCGCCAGCAGCCCCGAACAGGGGCGGCAAGAGACCCAGTACTTC
CDR3aa: CASSPEQGRQETQYF

abundance: .
j_gene: TRBJ1-1
d_gene: .
v_gene: TRBV12-3/TRBV12-4
CDR3nt: TGTGCCAGCAGGGCCGGGGACACTGAAGCTTTCTTT
CDR3aa: CASRAGDTEAFF

abundance: many
j_gene: TRBJ1-2
d_gene: TRBD1
v_gene: TRBV12-3/TRBV12-4
CDR3nt: TGTGCCAGCAGCCGGACACAGGGGGCGGAGTATGGCTACACCTTC
CDR3aa: CASSRTQGAEYGYTF

abundance: few
j_gene: TRBJ1-5
d_gene: .
v_gene: TRBV9
CDR3nt: TGTGCCAGCAGCGTAGGAAGCAATCAGCCCCAGCATTTT
CDR3aa: CASSVGSNQPQHF

abundance: .
j_gene: TRBJ1-1
d_gene: .
v_gene: TRBV18
CDR3nt: TGTGCCAGCTCACGGGGGGACACCCAGGCGAGCACTGAAGCTTTCTTT
CDR3aa: CASSRGDTQASTEAFF

abundance: .
j_gene: TRBJ2-2
d_gene: TRBD1
v_gene: TRBV7-3
CDR3nt: TGTGCCAGCAGCTTAAGTCCAGGGGGCGCCGGGGAGCTGTTTTTT
CDR3aa: CASSLSPGGAGELFF

abundance: .
j_gene: TRBJ2-7
d_gene: .
v_gene: TRBV24-1
CDR3nt: TGTGCCACCAGTGATTTCCGGGGTGGGCAGGGAGTCAACGAGCAGTACTTC
CDR3aa: CATSDFRGGQGVNEQYF

abundance: few
j_gene: TRBJ1-2
d_gene: TRBD1
v_gene: TRBV10-3
CDR3nt: TGTGCCATCACCCCCGGGACAGGACTTCATGGCTACACCTTC
CDR3aa: CAITPGTGLHGYTF

abundance: .
j_gene: TRBJ2-7
d_gene: TRBD1
v_gene: TRBV6-5
CDR3nt: TGTGCCAGCGGACAGGGGGCTTCCTACGAGCAGTACTTC
CDR3aa: CASGQGASYEQYF

abundance: few
j_gene: TRBJ2-7
d_gene: TRBD1
v_gene: TRBV5-4
CDR3nt: TGTGCCAGCAGCTTGGAAGGGACAGGTCCCTACGAGCAGTACTTC
CDR3aa: CASSLEGTGPYEQYF

abundance: .
j_gene: TRBJ1-4
d_gene: .
v_gene: TRBV15
CDR3nt: TGTGCCACCAGCAGAGATTTCACAGGACCCGCAACTAATGAAAAACTGTTTTTT
CDR3aa: CATSRDFTGPATNEKLFF

abundance: few
j_gene: TRBJ2-7
d_gene: .
v_gene: TRBV19
CDR3nt: TGTGCCAGTAGCGAGTCTTCCTACGAGCAGTACTTC
CDR3aa: CASSESSYEQYF

abundance: few
j_gene: TRBJ1-1
d_gene: .
v_gene: TRBV5-4
CDR3nt: TGTGCCAGCAGCTTGGCGGGTCTGCTGAACACTGAAGCTTTCTTT
CDR3aa: CASSLAGLLNTEAFF

abundance: .
j_gene: TRBJ1-2
d_gene: .
v_gene: TRBV15
CDR3nt: TGTGCCACCAGCAGAGATGGGATCTATGGCTACACCTTC
CDR3aa: CATSRDGIYGYTF

abundance: .
j_gene: TRBJ1-4
d_gene: .
v_gene: TRBV18
CDR3nt: TGTGCCAGCTCACCAAATATCGATGAAAAACTGTTTTTT
CDR3aa: CASSPNIDEKLFF

abundance: .
j_gene: TRBJ2-5
d_gene: .
v_gene: TRBV20-1
CDR3nt: TGCAGTGCTACCCTTCAGACTGACCCGAAAGAGACCCAGTACTTC
CDR3aa: CSATLQTDPKETQYF

abundance: .
j_gene: TRBJ1-4
d_gene: .
v_gene: TRBV15
CDR3nt: TGTGCCACCAGGAGGGGAGAATACGAAAAACTGTTTTTT
CDR3aa: CATRRGEYEKLFF

abundance: .
j_gene: TRBJ2-1
d_gene: TRBD2
v_gene: TRBV5-6
CDR3nt: TGTGCCAGCAGCTTGGGGACTAGCGGGAGGGTGGGGGTAAATGAGCAGTTCTTC
CDR3aa: CASSLGTSGRVGVNEQFF

abundance: once
j_gene: TRBJ2-3
d_gene: TRBD2
v_gene: TRBV20-1
CDR3nt: TGCAGTTCAAATTCGGGACTAGCGGGGAGCACAGATACGCAGTATTTT
CDR3aa: CSSNSGLAGSTDTQYF

abundance: few
j_gene: TRBJ1-2
d_gene: .
v_gene: TRBV4-2
CDR3nt: TGTGCCAGCAGCCAAGTTGAGGTTGGCTACACCTTC
CDR3aa: CASSQVEVGYTF

abundance: .
j_gene: TRBJ1-4
d_gene: .
v_gene: TRBV20-1
CDR3nt: TGCAGTGCTAGAGCCCGAGGGAAGGGAAATGAAAAACTGTTTTTT
CDR3aa: CSARARGKGNEKLFF

abundance: few
j_gene: TRBJ1-5
d_gene: .
v_gene: TRBV10-3
CDR3nt: TGTGCCATCAGTGAAGTTAAGGGAGGAGGACGCAATCAGCCCCAGCATTTT
CDR3aa: CAISEVKGGGRNQPQHF

abundance: few
j_gene: TRBJ1-5
d_gene: TRBD1
v_gene: TRBV29-1
CDR3nt: TGCAGCGTAGCAGGGGGTGGTCAGCCCCAGCATTTT
CDR3aa: CSVAGGGQPQHF

abundance: .
j_gene: TRBJ2-3
d_gene: .
v_gene: TRBV7-2
CDR3nt: TGTGCCAGCAGTAGAAGCAGGGCGACAGATACGCAGTATTTT
CDR3aa: CASSRSRATDTQYF

abundance: .
j_gene: TRBJ2-3
d_gene: TRBD1
v_gene: TRBV5-4
CDR3nt: TGTGCCAGCAGCTTCGGGACAGATCGCGATACGCAGTATTTT
CDR3aa: CASSFGTDRDTQYF

abundance: .
j_gene: TRBJ1-5
d_gene: .
v_gene: TRBV3-1
CDR3nt: TGTGCCAGCAGCCAAGAAGGGAGTAGCAATCAGCCCCAGCATTTT
CDR3aa: CASSQEGSSNQPQHF

abundance: .
j_gene: TRBJ2-7
d_gene: .
v_gene: TRBV12-3/TRBV12-4
CDR3nt: TGTGCCAGCAGTTCGACAGCCCCCTACGAGCAGTACTTC
CDR3aa: CASSSTAPYEQYF

abundance: .
j_gene: TRBJ1-5
d_gene: TRBD1
v_gene: TRBV20-1
CDR3nt: TGCAGTGCTAGGGTGACAGGGTTACAGCCCCAGCATTTT
CDR3aa: CSARVTGLQPQHF